The entry below gives a single T cell receptor (beta chain) sequence along with its context. Its cognate antigen is unknown. The sample originates from a study of early stage breast cancer tumors. Study-level points and caveats: Tumors had roughly 2.4-fold higher T cell density and higher clonality than adjacent normal breast tissue. Blood repertoires resembled normal breast more than tumor.

Each sample had two DNA replicates, 0.45 to 0.65 ug blood or roughly 1.5 ug tissue. Clones were read by immunoSEQ multiplex PCR, and TCRdb kept only the in-frame ones, dropping some. The sample holds some 35,000 clones, less than 80% seen once. The sequencing sample was made of blood. This receptor was taken from a person between 55 and 70 years old with breast cancer.

CDR3 amino acids: CASSLVNTEAFF. DNA of the CDR3: TGTGCCAGCAGCTTAGTGAACACTGAAGCTTTCTTT. The V and J genes are TRBV5-5 and TRBJ1-1; D gene ambiguous. Trimming stripped 2 bases from V and 0 bases from J, with 2 bases between. CDR3 length: 12 residues. Germline CDR1 and CDR2: SGHKS and YYEKEE (reference sequence).